The next 20 T cell receptor beta chains were all read from a single sample in a study of beta chain features in type 1 diabetes. Reverse transcription of all isolated RNA meant that expressed TCRB transcripts were sequenced. Only in-frame clones appear in the TCRdb table, and some are missing; sequencing was by immunoSEQ multiplex PCR. The table includes 350,000 to 400,000 clones, about 15% detected once. Source material: naive CD4+ T cells from blood. These receptors were collected from a woman younger than 35 in good health.

This chain connects TRBV7-9 to TRBJ2-5, with 13 bases matching TRBD2. Trimming cost V 6 bases and J 5 bases; bases outside gene matches: 3. CDR1 and CDR2 (germline): SEHNR, FQNEAQ (reference sequence). CDR3 size: 14 residues. CDR3 nucleotides: TGTGCCAGCAGGTGGGGACTAGCGGGGGAGACCCAGTACTTC. Translation gives CASRWGLAGETQYF.

The chain uses TRBV28 and TRBJ2-1; no firm D call. CDR1 is MDHEN, CDR2 SYDVKM, per germline. The V end lost 3 bases, the J end lost 5 bases, and 11 bases lay between the germline ends. This CDR3 contains 14 residues. The DNA for the CDR3 is TGTGCCAGCAGTTTCCCCCTTATTGACAATGAGCAGTTCTTC. Its protein is CASSFPLIDNEQFF.

This clone was counted only a few times. This rearrangement joins TRBV4-2 to TRBJ1-4; a possible D gene is TRBD1 (6 bases). The CDR3 runs to 17 residues. V shed 2 bases and J shed 5 bases, with 18 bases lying between them. The germline CDR1 and CDR2 sequences are LGHNA and YNFKEQ. CDR3 coding DNA: TGTGCCAGCAGCCAACTAGGGGGTATGGCAGGGAATGAAAAACTGTTTTTT. This gives the protein CASSQLGGMAGNEKLFF.

This clone occurred a few times. The CDR3 coding sequence is TGCAGCGCCGGACAGGGATATAACTATGGCTACACCTTC. This gives the protein CSAGQGYNYGYTF. The rearrangement uses TRBV29-1 and TRBJ1-2; 8 bases are a match to TRBD1. The germline CDR1 and CDR2 sequences are SQVTM and ANQGSEA. This CDR3 region has 13 residues. V lost 7 bases to trimming and J lost 1 base; unmatched junction nucleotides: 5.

The sample holds a few counts of this clone. This chain connects TRBV5-1 to TRBJ2-7, with TRBD1 matching 10 bases. The CDR3 consists of 15 residues. After removal of 4 bases from V and 6 bases from J, the junction contained 10 bases not matched to a gene. Germline V lookup: CDR1 SGHRS, CDR2 YFSETQ. Written as DNA, the CDR3 is TGCGCCAGCAGCACAACCGGGACAGGGGTGGGCGAGCAGTACTTC. It specifies CASSTTGTGVGEQYF.

This clone was observed a few times. The rearrangement joins TRBV7-2 to TRBJ2-5; maybe TRBD2 (5 bases). The V end lost 5 bases, the J end lost 4 bases, and 20 bases lay between the germline ends. From germline, CDR1 is SGHTA and CDR2 FQGNSA. The length of the CDR3 is 16 residues. The CDR3 DNA reads TGTGCCAGCAGCCTGGGAGCTGCCGGGATCGGAGAGACCCAGTACTTC. It yields the protein CASSLGAAGIGETQYF. The full variable domain, its missing parts supplied by reference TRBV7-2 and TRBJ2-5, is GAGVSQSPSNKVTEKGKDVELRCDPISGHTALYWYRQSLGQGLEFLIYFQGNSAPDKSGLPSDRFSAERTGGSVSTLTIQRTQQEDSAVYLCASSLGAAGIGETQYFGPGTRLLVL.

The V call is TRBV4-1, the J call TRBJ2-7; TRBD2 matches at 9 bases. Germline V lookup: CDR1 MGHRA, CDR2 YSYEKL. The CDR3 is 17 residues long. The J segment lost 2 bases and the V segment lost 0 bases, leaving 8 bases of the junction unmatched. This chain's CDR3 is CASSQESPGTSTYEQYF. The CDR3 DNA reads TGCGCCAGCAGCCAAGAAAGTCCGGGGACTAGCACCTACGAGCAGTACTTC.

This chain joins TRBV2 and TRBJ1-1, with 8 bases identical to TRBD1. V was clipped by 6 bases and J by 1 base; unmatched bases: 7. Germline CDR1 is SNHLY and CDR2 is FYNNEI. The CDR3 totals 15 residues. The CDR3 spells CASSRRGTGNTEAFF. The CDR3 DNA follows: TGTGCCAGCAGCCGCCGAGGGACAGGGAACACTGAAGCTTTCTTT. Full variable domain (rest looked up from reference TRBV2 and TRBJ1-1): EPEVTQTPSHQVTQMGQEVILRCVPISNHLYFYWYRQILGQKVEFLVSFYNNEISEKSEIFDDQFSVERPDGSNFTLKIRSTKLEDSAMYFCASSRRGTGNTEAFFGQGTRLTVV.

The chain has TRBV15 and TRBJ2-3; no definite D call. The CDR3 consists of 14 residues. From germline, CDR1 is LNHNV and CDR2 YYDKDF (reference sequence). The germline V and J ends were trimmed by 9 bases and 0 bases, with 13 bases remaining between them. CDR3 nucleotide sequence: TGTGCCACGAGACTCACGGCTAGCACAGATACGCAGTATTTT. It yields the protein CATRLTASTDTQYF.

Only a few counts were recorded for this clone. The rearrangement uses TRBV15 and TRBJ2-7, with TRBD1 matching over 10 bases. The CDR3 length is 15 residues. V was pared by 5 bases and J by 3 bases, with 7 bases of the junction left unmatched. Germline CDR1 LNHNV, CDR2 YYDKDF (reference sequence). This CDR3 is CATSRGQGMNYEQYF. DNA of the CDR3: TGTGCCACCAGCCGGGGACAGGGGATGAACTACGAGCAGTACTTC.

A single count supports this clone. The J gene is TRBJ2-1, the V gene TRBV9; TRBD2 might be the D (6 bases). CDR1 and CDR2 (germline): SGDLS, YYNGEE. The CDR3 is 16 amino acids. The V end was cut by 3 bases, the J end by 2 bases, with 15 bases between. CDR3 loop: CASSAFGRPTYNEQFF. In DNA, the CDR3 is TGTGCCAGCAGCGCGTTCGGGAGACCTACCTACAATGAGCAGTTCTTC. Filled out from reference TRBV9 and TRBJ2-1, the complete variable domain reads DSGVTQTPKHLITATGQRVTLRCSPRSGDLSVYWYQQSLDQGLQFLIQYYNGEERAKGNILERFSAQQFPDLHSELNLSSLELGDSALYFCASSAFGRPTYNEQFFGPGTRLTVL.

V is TRBV27 and J is TRBJ2-7, with unresolved D. There are 14 residues in the CDR3. V was cut by 5 bases and J by 7 bases, with 18 bases left in between. The germline gives CDR1 MNHEY, CDR2 SMNVEV (reference sequence). The CDR3 reads CASSLNRAGKEQYF. CDR3 DNA sequence: TGTGCCAGCAGTCTCAATAGAGCAGGAAAAGAGCAGTACTTC.

The sample holds a few counts of this clone. The V call is TRBV9, the J call TRBJ2-2; D call uncertain. Trimming removed 4 bases from V and 1 base from J, with 14 bases in between. Germline loops: CDR1 SGDLS, CDR2 YYNGEE. The CDR3 contains 16 residues. In DNA, the CDR3 is TGTGCCAGCAGCACTTTTTCGGGTTTGAACACCGGGGAGCTGTTTTTT. Protein sequence: CASSTFSGLNTGELFF.

This clone was picked up a small number of times. The CDR3 nucleotides are TGTGCCAGCAGCTTAGGCAGGGGCTATGGCTACACCTTC. This gives the protein CASSLGRGYGYTF. The chain is built from TRBV11-2 and TRBJ1-2, with D possibly TRBD1 on 6 matching bases. The V gene's germline CDR1 is SGHAT and CDR2 FQNNGV. The CDR3 runs to 13 residues. Trimming took 1 base from V and 4 from J, leaving 7 bases between them. Complete variable domain (other parts from reference TRBV11-2 and TRBJ1-2): EAGVAQSPRYKIIEKRQSVAFWCNPISGHATLYWYQQILGQGPKLLIQFQNNGVVDDSQLPKDRFSAERLKGVDSTLKIQPAKLEDSAVYLCASSLGRGYGYTFGSGTRLTVV.

The chain links TRBV30 to TRBJ1-1; possibly TRBD1 for D (6 bases). Trimming took 3 bases from V and 5 from J, leaving 25 bases between them. Germline V lookup: CDR1 GTSNPN, CDR2 SVGIG (reference sequence). This CDR3 is 17 amino acids long. This CDR3 reads CAWSAILGLTGGTEAFF. The CDR3 DNA reads as TGTGCCTGGAGCGCCATATTGGGTTTGACAGGCGGAACTGAAGCTTTCTTT.

The rearrangement links TRBV19 to TRBJ2-4, with 8 positions matching TRBD2. Germline values: CDR1 LNHDA, CDR2 SQIVND (reference sequence). This CDR3 contains 16 residues. The J segment lost 4 bases and the V segment lost 5 bases, leaving 10 bases of the junction unmatched. This CDR3 reads CASSPLESGRKNIQYF. The CDR3 DNA reads TGTGCCAGTAGTCCTCTCGAGAGCGGGAGAAAAAACATTCAGTACTTC.

This clone was seen a handful of times. Sequence at one end of the junction differs from germline and may be a read error. The chain has TRBV7-9 and TRBJ2-5; weak D call: TRBD2 (6 bases). Germline CDR1 reads SEHNR; CDR2 reads FQNEAQ (reference sequence). The CDR3 loop spans 13 amino acids. The CDR3 DNA sequence: TGCGCCAGCAGCCAAGAGGGAGGAGAGACCCAGTACTTC. It yields the protein CASSQEGGETQYF.

This clone showed up just a few times. The CDR3 sequence is CATSRARTGRSEAFF. In nucleotides, the CDR3 is TGTGCCACCAGCAGAGCGCGAACAGGACGGTCTGAAGCTTTCTTT. The gene calls are TRBV15 and TRBJ1-1; D is perhaps TRBD1 (5 bases). Trimming took 1 base from V and 6 from J, leaving 15 bases between them. The CDR3 covers 15 residues. Per germline, CDR1 LNHNV and CDR2 YYDKDF (reference sequence).

The rearrangement links TRBV7-3 to TRBJ2-1, with TRBD2 matching 7 bases. The CDR3 is made up of 15 amino acids. Trimming cost V 5 bases and J 0 bases; bases outside gene matches: 4. Germline V gives CDR1 SGHTA, CDR2 FQGTGA. CDR3 sequence (DNA): TGTGCCAGCAGCCCTAGCGGCAGCTCCTACAATGAGCAGTTCTTC. Amino acids: CASSPSGSSYNEQFF.

This rearrangement joins TRBV5-4 to TRBJ2-1; 9 nucleotides agree with TRBD2. Trimming at V came to 5 bases and at J to 4 bases, leaving 7 bases not matched to a gene. The CDR3 sequence is 15 residues long. Germline loops: CDR1 SGHNT, CDR2 YYREEE (reference sequence). This CDR3 reads CASRGTSGRYNEQFF. For the CDR3, the DNA is TGTGCCAGCAGGGGTACTAGCGGGCGGTACAATGAGCAGTTCTTC.